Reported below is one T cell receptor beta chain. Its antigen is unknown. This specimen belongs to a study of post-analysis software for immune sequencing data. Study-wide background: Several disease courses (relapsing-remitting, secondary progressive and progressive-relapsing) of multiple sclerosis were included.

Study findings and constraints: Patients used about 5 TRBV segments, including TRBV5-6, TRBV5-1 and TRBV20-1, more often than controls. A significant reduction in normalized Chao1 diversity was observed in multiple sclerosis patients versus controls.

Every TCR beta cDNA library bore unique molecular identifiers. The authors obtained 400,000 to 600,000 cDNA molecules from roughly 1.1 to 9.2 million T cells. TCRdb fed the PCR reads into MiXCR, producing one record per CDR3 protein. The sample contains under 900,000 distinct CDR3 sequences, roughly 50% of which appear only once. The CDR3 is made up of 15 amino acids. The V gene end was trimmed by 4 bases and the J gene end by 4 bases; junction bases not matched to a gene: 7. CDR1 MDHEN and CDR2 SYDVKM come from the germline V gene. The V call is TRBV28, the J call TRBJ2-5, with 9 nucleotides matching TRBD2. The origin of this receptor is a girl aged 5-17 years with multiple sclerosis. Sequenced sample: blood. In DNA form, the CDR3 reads TGTGCCAGCAGTTCCTTATTAGCGGGAGCAGAGACCCAGTACTTC. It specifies CASSSLLAGAETQYF.